This record covers a single T cell receptor beta chain. Original handling: Quantification of nucleated cells was approximated via reference gene primer amplification. Some clones are missing from TCRdb's copy, which holds only in-frame ones; the method was immunoSEQ multiplex PCR. The V and J calls and the clone size are those of that table, but D and trimming were determined from the DNA. The sample includes tens of thousands of clones, approximately 88% of them seen just once. This sample was taken from a study of blood T cell repertoires in COVID-19. Study-level information: Sites across the United States, Italy and Spain contributed samples from acute and convalescent COVID-19. PBMCs, B-cell-depleted T cells, or T cells were the source of the cDNA or gDNA that made up the material.

This CDR3 comprises 14 residues. Trimming at V came to 4 bases and at J to 6 bases, leaving 5 bases not matched to a gene. Germline lookup yields CDR1 SGHDN and CDR2 FVKESK. The source is a human donor in a cohort sampled during active COVID-19. The V and J genes are TRBV14 and TRBJ2-2, with 7 positions matching TRBD1. The sequencing sample was made of peripheral blood. In DNA, the CDR3 is TGTGCCAGCAGCCTAAAAGGGGGCCCCGGGGAGCTGTTTTTT. Translation: CASSLKGGPGELFF.